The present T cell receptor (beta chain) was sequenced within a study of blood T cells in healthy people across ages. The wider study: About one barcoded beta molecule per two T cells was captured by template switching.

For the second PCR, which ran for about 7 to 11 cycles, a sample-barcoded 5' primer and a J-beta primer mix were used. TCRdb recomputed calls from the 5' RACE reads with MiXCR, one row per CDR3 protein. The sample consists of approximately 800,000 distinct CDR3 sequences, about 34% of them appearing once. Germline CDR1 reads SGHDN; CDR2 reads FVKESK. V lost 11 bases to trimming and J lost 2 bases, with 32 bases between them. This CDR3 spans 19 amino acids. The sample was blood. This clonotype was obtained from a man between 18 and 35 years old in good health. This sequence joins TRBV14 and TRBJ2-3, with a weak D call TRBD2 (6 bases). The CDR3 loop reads CAGNQDFRGTGIDTDTQYF. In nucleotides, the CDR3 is TGTGCCGGCAACCAAGATTTCCGGGGGACCGGGATTGACACAGATACGCAGTATTTT.